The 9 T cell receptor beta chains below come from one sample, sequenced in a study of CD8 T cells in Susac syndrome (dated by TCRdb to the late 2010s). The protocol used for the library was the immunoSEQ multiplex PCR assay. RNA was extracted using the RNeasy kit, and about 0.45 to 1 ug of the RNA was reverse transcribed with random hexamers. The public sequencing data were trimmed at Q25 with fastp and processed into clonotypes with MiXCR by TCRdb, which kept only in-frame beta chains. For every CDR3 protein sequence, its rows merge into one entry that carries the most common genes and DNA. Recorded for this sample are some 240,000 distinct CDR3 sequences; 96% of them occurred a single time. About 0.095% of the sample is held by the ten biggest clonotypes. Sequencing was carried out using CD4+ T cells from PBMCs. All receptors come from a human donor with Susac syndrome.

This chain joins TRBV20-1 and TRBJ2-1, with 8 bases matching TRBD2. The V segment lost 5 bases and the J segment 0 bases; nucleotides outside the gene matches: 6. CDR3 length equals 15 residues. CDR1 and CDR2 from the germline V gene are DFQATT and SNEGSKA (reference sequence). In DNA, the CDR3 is TGCAGTGCTCACAAAAGCGGGAGCTCCTACAATGAGCAGTTCTTC. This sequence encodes CSAHKSGSSYNEQFF.

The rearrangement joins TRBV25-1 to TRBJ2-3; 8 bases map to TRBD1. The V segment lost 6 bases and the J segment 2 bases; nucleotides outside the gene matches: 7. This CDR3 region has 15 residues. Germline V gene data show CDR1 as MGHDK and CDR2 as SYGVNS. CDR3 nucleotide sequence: TGTGCCAGCAGAGACACAGGGGGAGACACAGATACGCAGTATTTT. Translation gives CASRDTGGDTDTQYF.

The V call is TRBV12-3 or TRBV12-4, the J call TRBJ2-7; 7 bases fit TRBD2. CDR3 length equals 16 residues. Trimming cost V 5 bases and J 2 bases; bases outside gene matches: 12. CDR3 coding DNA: TGTGCCAGCAGTCCCCGGAGAGCGGGACTCCCCTACGAGCAGTACTTC. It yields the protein CASSPRRAGLPYEQYF.

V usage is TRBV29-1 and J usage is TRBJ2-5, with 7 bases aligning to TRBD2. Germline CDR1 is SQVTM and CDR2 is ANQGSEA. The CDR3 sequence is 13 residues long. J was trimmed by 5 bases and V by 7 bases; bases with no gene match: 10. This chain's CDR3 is CSATKGGVETQYF. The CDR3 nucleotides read TGCAGCGCCACGAAGGGAGGGGTTGAGACCCAGTACTTC.

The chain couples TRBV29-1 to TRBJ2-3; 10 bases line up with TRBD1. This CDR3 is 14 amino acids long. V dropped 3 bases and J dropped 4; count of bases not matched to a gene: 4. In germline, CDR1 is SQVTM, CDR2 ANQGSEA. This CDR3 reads CSVELDRGADTQYF. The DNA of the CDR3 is TGCAGCGTTGAGTTGGACAGGGGGGCAGATACGCAGTATTTT.

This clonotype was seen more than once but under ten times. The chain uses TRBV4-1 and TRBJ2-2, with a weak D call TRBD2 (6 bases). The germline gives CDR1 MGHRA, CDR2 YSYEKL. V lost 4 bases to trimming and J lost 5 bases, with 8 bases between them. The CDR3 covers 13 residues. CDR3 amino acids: CASSLAGTGELFF. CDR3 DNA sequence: TGCGCCAGCAGCCTCGCGGGGACCGGGGAGCTGTTTTTT.

The CDR3 sequence is CATSDSRRYQPQHF. The CDR3 DNA reads TGTGCCACCAGTGATAGCAGGAGGTATCAGCCCCAGCATTTT. This chain connects TRBV24-1 to TRBJ1-5; D not resolved. The CDR3 loop spans 14 amino acids. Germline CDR1 and CDR2: KGHDR and SFDVKD. V was clipped by 3 bases and J by 5 bases, with 10 bases between them.

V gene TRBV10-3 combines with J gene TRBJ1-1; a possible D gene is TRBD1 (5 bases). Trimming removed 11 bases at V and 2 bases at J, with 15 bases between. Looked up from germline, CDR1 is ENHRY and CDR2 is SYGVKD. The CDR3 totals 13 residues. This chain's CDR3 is CALRQKSNTEAFF. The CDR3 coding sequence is TGTGCCTTGCGACAGAAGTCTAACACTGAAGCTTTCTTT.

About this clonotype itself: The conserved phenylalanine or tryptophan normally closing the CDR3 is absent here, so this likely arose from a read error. CDR3 coding DNA: TGTGCCAGCAGTACCACCGTGAGGAATGAGCAGTTCCTC. Its protein is CASSTTVRNEQFL. V usage is TRBV12-3 or TRBV12-4 and J usage is TRBJ2-1; unclear D gene. V was clipped by 5 bases and J by 7 bases, with 12 bases between them. The CDR3 consists of 13 residues.